Listed here is a single T cell receptor (beta chain). Its antigen is unidentified. This sample is part of a study of cytomegalovirus exposure and HLA in healthy donors. Study-wide results and limits: The study assumed roughly uniform donor sequencing depth for presence/absence analyses.

It was with 60 Vbeta and 13 Jbeta primers that the PCR ran. Study processing details: About 10 million of 75 million to 85 million unique TCR beta chains were shared, per a later count. The method was immunoSEQ multiplex PCR; TCRdb's version includes in-frame clones alone and lacks a portion of them. V, J and clone size reflect that table, while D and trimming were determined from the DNA. The sample consists of 100,000 to 150,000 clones, about 74% of them appearing once. Germline V lookup: CDR1 MNHNS, CDR2 SASEGT. This CDR3 has 15 residues. With 2 bases removed from V and 2 bases from J, the gap between germline ends came to 10 bases.

The sequence was collected from a woman in her forties or fifties in good health and CMV-seropositive. Specimen: PBMCs. The chain recombines TRBV6-1 with TRBJ1-5; D remains ambiguous. The DNA of the CDR3 is TGTGCCAGCAGTGAATCCGGGTCGCGCAATCAGCCCCAGCATTTT. It is translated as CASSESGSRNQPQHF.